The 32 T cell receptor beta chains given below trace back to one sample, sequenced in a study of beta chain features in type 1 diabetes (dated by TCRdb to 2017 to 2018). The library was prepared using the immunoSEQ multiplex PCR assay. The High Capacity cDNA Reverse Transcription Kit was used to reverse transcribe all of the isolated RNA, meaning that expressed TCRB transcripts were what got sequenced. The table was pulled from immuneACCESS by TCRdb, which kept in-frame rearrangements only. Such tables lose some clones; where checked, under half of the loss comes from unresolved V genes, and the rest has no known cause. Counted in this sample were around 430,000 clones; roughly 30% of them appeared once. The biggest ten clones account for 0.05% to 0.065% of the sample. Input material: naive CD4+ T cells from blood. What the cell subset or site label conveys for this sample: true naive CD4+ T cells. These TCRs come from a man aged 18 to 30 in good health.

This chain connects TRBV29-1 to TRBJ2-1; 9 bases agree with TRBD2. CDR1 is SQVTM and CDR2 is ANQGSEA in the germline V gene. There are 17 residues in the CDR3. The CDR3 protein is CTTRGLAGLGGYNEQFF. The CDR3 DNA sequence: TGCACTACCCGCGGCCTAGCGGGATTGGGTGGTTACAATGAGCAGTTCTTC.

This clone turned up a few times. The chain employs TRBV2 and TRBJ2-1; TRBD2 matches 14 bases. This CDR3 has 15 residues. V lost 4 bases and J lost 9; bases outside the gene matches: 5. From germline, CDR1 is SNHLY and CDR2 FYNNEI. The CDR3 bases are TGTGCCAGCAGTGGGACTAGCGGGAGGACGACTGAGCAGTTCTTC. Residues: CASSGTSGRTTEQFF.

V is TRBV7-2 and J is TRBJ2-5; 8 nucleotides match TRBD2. The CDR3 spans 15 residues. CDR1 and CDR2 (germline): SGHTA, FQGNSA. V was pared by 3 bases and J by 6 bases, with 9 bases of the junction left unmatched. Written as DNA, the CDR3 is TGTGCCAGCAGCTTGGTCCGGGAGGGCGGGAAGACCCAGTACTTC. Translation gives CASSLVREGGKTQYF.

This clone has only a few counts. The V call is TRBV7-2, the J call TRBJ2-7; D unclear. The CDR3 extends over 13 amino acids. The germline V and J ends were trimmed by 4 bases and 3 bases, with 10 bases remaining between them. Germline CDR1 is SGHTA and CDR2 is FQGNSA. The CDR3: CASSSSVGYEQYF. In DNA, the CDR3 is TGTGCCAGCAGCTCTTCGGTGGGCTACGAGCAGTACTTC.

V gene TRBV30 combines with J gene TRBJ1-4; 7 nucleotides align to TRBD1. The CDR3 sequence is 14 residues long. The germline CDR1 and CDR2 sequences are GTSNPN and SVGIG (reference sequence). J lost 5 bases, V lost 1 base, and 4 bases had no gene match. The CDR3 DNA follows: TGTGCCTGGAGTGAGGCAGGGGGGAATGAAAAACTGTTTTTT. Amino acid sequence: CAWSEAGGNEKLFF.

J is TRBJ2-3 and V is TRBV30, with unresolved D. Trimming took off 2 bases at V and 0 bases at J, with 18 bases between the two ends. The CDR3 contains 17 residues. Germline assignment: CDR1 GTSNPN and CDR2 SVGIG (reference sequence). Written as DNA, the CDR3 is TGTGCCTGGAGTAGTGGTCCTGCCAGAACTAGCACAGATACGCAGTATTTT. Translation: CAWSSGPARTSTDTQYF.

This clone has more than one count but fewer than ten. This rearrangement joins TRBV11-2 to TRBJ2-7; possible D gene TRBD2, 5 bases. CDR1 and CDR2 (germline): SGHAT, FQNNGV. The CDR3 has 14 residues. V was clipped by 5 bases and J by 4 bases, with 15 bases between them. CDR3 residues: CASSPRRFGYEQYF. The CDR3 DNA reads TGTGCCAGCAGCCCGAGGAGGTTTGGTTACGAGCAGTACTTC. Combining the CDR3 with reference TRBV11-2 and TRBJ2-7 gives the whole variable domain EAGVAQSPRYKIIEKRQSVAFWCNPISGHATLYWYQQILGQGPKLLIQFQNNGVVDDSQLPKDRFSAERLKGVDSTLKIQPAKLEDSAVYLCASSPRRFGYEQYFGPGTRLTVT.

The sample holds a few counts of this clone. This rearrangement joins TRBV21-1 to TRBJ2-3; no DNA check was done on the table's D call, TRBD1. TRBV21-1 is noted as a pseudogene. The CDR3 consists of 13 residues. CDR3: CASSQQGTDTQYF. Here the CDR3 DNA reads TGTGCCAGCAGCCAACAAGGCACAGATACGCAGTATTTT.

The chain has TRBV5-6 and TRBJ2-7; possible D gene TRBD1, 6 bases. Germline lookup yields CDR1 SGHDT and CDR2 YYEEEE. The CDR3 totals 13 residues. Trimming removed 4 bases at V and 2 bases at J, with 10 bases between. Here the CDR3 DNA reads TGTGCCAGCAGCCATGACAGGCCCTACGAGCAGTACTTC. Translation gives CASSHDRPYEQYF.

This clone was seen a handful of times. The chain uses TRBV9 and TRBJ2-5, with 10 bases matching TRBD2. The germline V gene has CDR1 SGDLS and CDR2 YYNGEE. V was pared by 4 bases and J by 1 base, with 4 bases of the junction left unmatched. The CDR3 is 15 residues long. The chain's CDR3 is CASSIRTSGQETQYF. CDR3 DNA: TGTGCCAGCAGCATCAGGACTAGCGGCCAAGAGACCCAGTACTTC.

The rearrangement joins TRBV9 to TRBJ2-3; 10 nucleotides align to TRBD2. Trimming at V came to 3 bases and at J to 3 bases, leaving 7 bases not matched to a gene. The CDR3 has 16 amino acids. In germline, CDR1 is SGDLS, CDR2 YYNGEE. This chain's CDR3 is CASSAPGLARTDTQYF. The CDR3 coding sequence is TGTGCCAGCAGCGCTCCGGGACTAGCGAGAACAGATACGCAGTATTTT.

The chain links TRBV2 to TRBJ2-3; no reliable D call. The germline V and J ends were trimmed by 5 bases and 4 bases, with 7 bases remaining between them. Germline CDR1 is SNHLY and CDR2 is FYNNEI. The CDR3 runs 12 residues. This CDR3 reads CASSFSSDTQYF. The DNA for the CDR3 is TGTGCCAGCAGTTTTTCATCAGATACGCAGTATTTT.

This clone was seen a few times. The identical CDR3 is also encoded by other nucleotide sequences in the sample. V is TRBV30 and J is TRBJ1-5; D not resolved. Germline CDR1 and CDR2: GTSNPN and SVGIG (reference sequence). This CDR3 is 14 amino acids long. The V end lost 1 base, the J end lost 0 bases, and 7 bases lay between the germline ends. The CDR3 loop reads CAWSGQRSNQPQHF. CDR3 DNA sequence: TGTGCCTGGAGTGGTCAGCGTAGCAATCAGCCCCAGCATTTT.

This clone was counted between two and nine times. The V and J genes are TRBV30 and TRBJ2-7; 12 positions match TRBD2. The CDR3 spans 13 residues. J lost 7 bases, V lost 0 bases, and 1 base had no gene match. Germline V gene data show CDR1 as GTSNPN and CDR2 as SVGIG (reference sequence). This chain's CDR3 is CAWSVLAGGEQYF. The CDR3 DNA sequence: TGTGCCTGGAGTGTTCTAGCGGGAGGGGAGCAGTACTTC.

In its sample, this clone was seen a few times. This chain links TRBV25-1 with TRBJ2-1, with 7 bases matching TRBD1. The CDR3 is made up of 13 amino acids. J gave up 4 bases and V 11 bases, and 8 bases lay outside the gene matches. Germline V lookup: CDR1 MGHDK, CDR2 SYGVNS. The CDR3 sequence is CASGGQVYNEQFF. CDR3 sequence (DNA): TGTGCCTCCGGCGGACAGGTATACAATGAGCAGTTCTTC. Full variable domain (outside the CDR3, taken from reference TRBV25-1 and TRBJ2-1): EADIYQTPRYLVIGTGKKITLECSQTMGHDKMYWYQQDPGMELHLIHYSYGVNSTEKGDLSSESTVSRIRTEHFPLTLESARPSHTSQYLCASGGQVYNEQFFGPGTRLTVL.

This sequence joins TRBV18 and TRBJ2-7; a weak D match, TRBD1 (5 bases). Germline CDR1 KGHSH, CDR2 LQKENI. Deletions cut 3 bases from V and 5 bases from J, with 14 bases between. The CDR3 is 14 residues long. The CDR3 DNA reads TGTGCCAGCTCACCGGAAGGGGTGATAAACGAGCAGTACTTC. Translation: CASSPEGVINEQYF.

This clone was detected only a few times. CDR3 sequence: CASSTPGLAVYEQYF. The CDR3 DNA reads as TGTGCCAGCAGTACCCCGGGACTAGCGGTTTACGAGCAGTACTTC. The chain combines TRBV6-6 with TRBJ2-7; 11 bases line up with TRBD2. The length of the CDR3 is 15 residues. Trimming at V came to 5 bases and at J to 4 bases, leaving 7 bases not matched to a gene. CDR1 is MNHNY, CDR2 SVGAGI, per germline (reference sequence).

Here the CDR3 DNA reads TGTGCCAGCAGCGTAGCAGCAGGGCGCGAATCTGGGGCCAACGTCCTGACTTTC. It specifies CASSVAAGRESGANVLTF. The rearrangement uses TRBV9 and TRBJ2-6, with TRBD1 as a possible D gene (5 bases). Germline CDR1 reads SGDLS; CDR2 reads YYNGEE. The CDR3 is made up of 18 amino acids. V lost 0 bases and J lost 1, with 14 bases in between.

The genes are TRBV10-3 and TRBJ2-5, with D tentatively TRBD2 (6 bases). This CDR3 has 15 residues. Germline CDR1 is ENHRY and CDR2 is SYGVKD. With 0 bases removed from V and 3 bases from J, the gap between germline ends came to 11 bases. The DNA of the CDR3 is TGTGCCATCAGTGAGTCGGGGACTTTCGAAGAGACCCAGTACTTC. It specifies CAISESGTFEETQYF.

The CDR3 loop reads CAWSVLSEQFF. DNA for the CDR3: TGTGCCTGGAGTGTTCTAAGTGAGCAGTTCTTC. The chain recombines TRBV30 with TRBJ2-1; D gene uncertain. Trimming left V 0 bases short and J 9 bases short, with 6 bases between. Germline CDR1 reads GTSNPN; CDR2 reads SVGIG (reference sequence). The CDR3 sequence is 11 residues long. The entire variable domain, with the rest obtained from reference TRBV30 and TRBJ2-1, is as follows: SQTIHQWPATLVQPVGSPLSLECTVEGTSNPNLYWYRQAAGRGLQLLFYSVGIGQISSEVPQNLSASRPQDRQFILSSKKLLLSDSGFYLCAWSVLSEQFFGPGTRLTVL.

The J gene is TRBJ2-3, the V gene TRBV2; D gene unclear. CDR1 and CDR2 (germline): SNHLY, FYNNEI. V lost 3 bases and J 7 bases, leaving 14 bases between the germline ends. This CDR3 is 14 amino acids long. Written as DNA, the CDR3 is TGTGCCAGCAGTGAGGGGTTGCAGTGGAATACGCAGTATTTT. Encoded protein: CASSEGLQWNTQYF.

The V and J genes are TRBV7-9 and TRBJ2-3, with D perhaps TRBD1 or TRBD2 (5 bases each). Trimming pared 5 bases from V and 4 bases from J, leaving 16 bases between. Germline loops: CDR1 SEHNR, CDR2 FQNEAQ (reference sequence). The CDR3 consists of 15 residues. The CDR3 loop reads CASSRPGPTADTQYF. Here the CDR3 DNA reads TGTGCCAGCAGCCGGCCGGGACCCACTGCAGATACGCAGTATTTT.

This clone was recorded a few times. The chain is built from TRBV30 and TRBJ2-7, with D tentatively TRBD1 or TRBD2 (6 bases each). V was trimmed by 3 bases and J by 0 bases, leaving 15 bases between them. Germline CDR1 and CDR2: GTSNPN and SVGIG (reference sequence). The CDR3 totals 15 residues. CDR3 region: CAWSPGAVSSYEQYF. The CDR3 nucleotides are TGTGCCTGGAGCCCGGGGGCTGTCAGCTCCTACGAGCAGTACTTC.

This clone appeared a few times. This chain connects TRBV7-2 to TRBJ1-1; possible D gene TRBD1, 5 bases. V gave up 2 bases and J gave up 2 bases, with 9 bases separating them. Germline V gives CDR1 SGHTA, CDR2 FQGNSA. The CDR3 spans 14 residues. As DNA, the CDR3 is TGTGCCAGCAGCTTACAGGGAGGCAACACTGAAGCTTTCTTT. Residues: CASSLQGGNTEAFF.

As DNA, the CDR3 is TGCAGCGTCTCGGGGGGGTCCAACGTCCTGACTTTC. It yields the protein CSVSGGSNVLTF. This chain joins TRBV29-1 and TRBJ2-6, with 8 positions matching TRBD2. The trim removed 6 bases at V and 8 bases at J, leaving 3 bases unmatched. The CDR3 loop spans 12 amino acids. Per germline, CDR1 SQVTM and CDR2 ANQGSEA.

The rearrangement links TRBV11-2 to TRBJ2-1; D remains unclear. V lost 5 bases to trimming and J lost 0 bases, with 14 bases between them. CDR1 is SGHAT, CDR2 FQNNGV, per germline. This CDR3 contains 16 residues. This CDR3 is CASSPSTQSSYNEQFF. CDR3 nucleotides: TGTGCCAGCAGCCCTTCGACCCAGAGCTCCTACAATGAGCAGTTCTTC.

In this sample, this clone turned up a few times. The chain joins TRBV10-3 to TRBJ2-4, with 7 bases fitting TRBD1. The CDR3 contains 16 residues. Per germline, CDR1 ENHRY and CDR2 SYGVKD. Trimming at V came to 6 bases and at J to 7 bases, leaving 15 bases not matched to a gene. The CDR3 spells CAIREETGAGGNIQYF. For the CDR3, the DNA is TGTGCCATCAGAGAAGAAACAGGGGCTGGCGGGAACATTCAGTACTTC.

This clone was detected only a few times. The chain joins TRBV5-1 to TRBJ2-3; 8 nucleotides line up with TRBD2. The V and J ends lost 0 bases and 2 bases, in that order; junction bases with no gene match: 5. CDR1 SGHRS and CDR2 YFSETQ come from the germline V gene. CDR3 length: 16 residues. The CDR3 DNA reads TGCGCCAGCAGCTTGGCCGCGGGAGGCCCCACAGATACGCAGTATTTT. Translating it yields CASSLAAGGPTDTQYF.

The chain links TRBV7-9 to TRBJ1-2; TRBD1 matches 8 bases. Germline V CDR1 and CDR2: SEHNR, FQNEAQ (reference sequence). The CDR3 is 14 amino acids. V trimming: 3 bases; J trimming: 8 bases; junction bases outside the gene matches: 8. The CDR3: CASSFTGTGGGYTF. For the CDR3, the DNA is TGTGCCAGCAGCTTCACCGGGACAGGAGGGGGCTACACCTTC.

V and J are TRBV7-8 and TRBJ2-3; D is undetermined. V lost 4 bases and J 2 bases, leaving 4 bases between the germline ends. There are 12 residues in the CDR3. Germline-derived CDR1 and CDR2 are SGHVS and FQNEAQ. CDR3 sequence: CASSSNTDTQYF. CDR3 DNA: TGTGCCAGCAGCTCGAACACAGATACGCAGTATTTT.

V usage is TRBV4-1 and J usage is TRBJ2-1; tentatively, D is TRBD1 or TRBD2 (5 bases each). V was cut by 3 bases and J by 0 bases, with 9 bases left in between. Germline V gene data show CDR1 as MGHRA and CDR2 as YSYEKL. This CDR3 is built from 15 residues. CDR3 nucleotides: TGCGCCAGCAGCCATTCAGGGAGCTCCTACAATGAGCAGTTCTTC. This encodes CASSHSGSSYNEQFF.

This clone was recorded a few times. The V gene is TRBV25-1, the J gene TRBJ1-1; possibly TRBD1 for D (5 bases). The V end lost 1 base, the J end lost 4 bases, and 7 bases lay between the germline ends. The CDR3 length is 13 residues. From germline, CDR1 is MGHDK and CDR2 SYGVNS. CDR3 loop: CASSEWDFTEAFF. The CDR3 nucleotides are TGTGCCAGCAGTGAATGGGACTTCACTGAAGCTTTCTTT.